Listed here are 8 T cell receptor beta chains from one sample, sequenced in a study of shared clonotypes between healthy human individuals. The naive CD8 subset, CD45RO-negative cells positively selected for CCR7, excluded terminally differentiated effector memory CD45RA+ cells. The data were produced by immunoSEQ multiplex PCR, yet TCRdb's version contains in-frame clones alone and is incomplete. The data show fewer than 1 million clones, about 96% seen once. Sequenced: naive CD8+ T cells sorted from blood. The source of these receptors is a man under 40 in good health.

The chain links TRBV4-1 to TRBJ2-7; possibly TRBD2 for D (5 bases). Germline values: CDR1 MGHRA, CDR2 YSYEKL. The CDR3 spans 15 residues. Between the trimmed V and J ends, which lost 1 base and 0 bases, there was a span of 10 bases. The CDR3 sequence is CASSQGPSSSYEQYF. CDR3 nucleotides: TGCGCCAGCAGCCAAGGCCCTAGCTCCTCCTACGAGCAGTACTTC.

The chain has TRBV5-1 and TRBJ2-1; 9 positions agree with TRBD1. The V gene end was trimmed by 4 bases and the J gene end by 0 bases; junction bases not matched to a gene: 8. Germline CDR1 is SGHRS and CDR2 is YFSETQ. The CDR3 sequence is 17 residues long. CDR3 region: CASSLGQGLSSYNEQFF. In DNA, the CDR3 is TGCGCCAGCAGCCTGGGACAGGGACTGAGCTCCTACAATGAGCAGTTCTTC.

The chain employs TRBV27 and TRBJ2-1, with TRBD2 identical over 9 bases. This CDR3 is built from 15 residues. The V segment lost 3 bases and the J segment 8 bases; nucleotides outside the gene matches: 8. Germline CDR1 is MNHEY and CDR2 is SMNVEV (reference sequence). The CDR3 DNA is TGTGCCAGCAGTTTCACTAGCGGGTTAACGGATGAGCAGTTCTTC. Its translation: CASSFTSGLTDEQFF.

This clone was detected once. The CDR3 nucleotides are TGTGCCAGCAGACCGACCGGGACAGGGATCTCATGGGAGCAGTACTTC. As protein: CASRPTGTGISWEQYF. This chain connects TRBV11-2 to TRBJ2-7; the match to TRBD1 covers 9 bases. The CDR3 spans 16 residues. The germline V gene encodes CDR1 SGHAT and CDR2 FQNNGV. V gave up 6 bases and J gave up 7 bases; unmatched junction bases: 16.

The chain is built from TRBV11-2 and TRBJ2-5; 7 positions agree with TRBD2. After removal of 5 bases from V and 3 bases from J, the junction contained 6 bases not matched to a gene. Germline CDR1 is SGHAT and CDR2 is FQNNGV. The CDR3 extends over 14 amino acids. The CDR3: CASSPLREKETQYF. As DNA, the CDR3 is TGTGCCAGCAGCCCCCTGCGGGAGAAAGAGACCCAGTACTTC.

The chain recombines TRBV4-2 with TRBJ2-7; TRBD1 is a possible D gene (6 bases). The ends were cut back, 0 bases at V and 3 bases at J, with 12 bases in the middle. The CDR3 loop spans 15 amino acids. Germline CDR1 and CDR2: LGHNA and YNFKEQ. The CDR3 reads CASSQEGASVYEQYF. The CDR3 region has the DNA TGTGCCAGCAGCCAAGAGGGGGCGTCGGTCTACGAGCAGTACTTC.

This CDR3 reads CASSNEDRTYEQYF. The CDR3 region has the DNA TGTGCCAGCAGCAACGAGGACAGAACCTACGAGCAGTACTTC. The chain links TRBV7-6 to TRBJ2-7; maybe TRBD1 (6 bases). The CDR3 is 14 amino acids. Deletions cut 5 bases from V and 2 bases from J, with 13 bases between. CDR1 and CDR2 from the germline V gene are SGHVS and FNYEAQ.

The chain combines TRBV27 with TRBJ2-7; weak D call: TRBD1 (6 bases). CDR3 length equals 13 residues. V was pared by 6 bases and J by 7 bases, with 16 bases between. Germline-derived CDR1 and CDR2 are MNHEY and SMNVEV (reference sequence). This chain's CDR3 is CASSRGSRREQYF. The DNA for the CDR3 is TGTGCCAGCAGCAGGGGATCCAGGAGGGAGCAGTACTTC.